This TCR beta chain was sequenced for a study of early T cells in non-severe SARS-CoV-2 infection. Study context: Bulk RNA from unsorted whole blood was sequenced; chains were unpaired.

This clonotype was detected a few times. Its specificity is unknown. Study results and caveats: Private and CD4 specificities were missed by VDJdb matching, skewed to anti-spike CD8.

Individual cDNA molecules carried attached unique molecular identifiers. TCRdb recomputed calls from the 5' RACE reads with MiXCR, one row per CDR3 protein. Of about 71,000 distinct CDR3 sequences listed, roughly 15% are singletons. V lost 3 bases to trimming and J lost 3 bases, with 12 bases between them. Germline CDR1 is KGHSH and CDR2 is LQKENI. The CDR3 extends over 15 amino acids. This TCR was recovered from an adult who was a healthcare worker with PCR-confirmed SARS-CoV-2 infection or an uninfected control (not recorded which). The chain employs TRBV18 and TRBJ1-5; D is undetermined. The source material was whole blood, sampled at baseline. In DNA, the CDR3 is TGTGCCAGCTCACCGTCACGGACCCCCAATCAGCCCCAGCATTTT. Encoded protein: CASSPSRTPNQPQHF.